Listed here is a single T cell receptor beta chain. Authors' processing steps: Reference gene primer amplification yielded estimated nucleated cell counts. Clones were sequenced by immunoSEQ multiplex PCR, and TCRdb holds only the in-frame ones, with some missing. V, J and clone size reflect that table, while D and trimming were determined from the DNA. The sample has 100,000 to 150,000 clones, approximately 83% seen once; the top ten hold about an eighth. This record comes from a study of blood T cell repertoires in COVID-19. As for the study in general: Material from acute and convalescent COVID-19 was sourced from the United States, Italy and Spain. Sources were T cells, B-cell-depleted T cells, or PBMCs; the material itself was cDNA or gDNA.

CDR1 is SEHNR, CDR2 FQNEAQ, per germline (reference sequence). Trimming took off 5 bases at V and 0 bases at J, with 10 bases between the two ends. This CDR3 comprises 14 residues. The V and J genes are TRBV7-9 and TRBJ1-1; D possibly corresponds to TRBD1 (6 bases). Sequencing was carried out using peripheral blood. This TCR was sampled from a man in his 60s with acute or convalescent COVID-19. CDR3 DNA sequence: TGTGCCAGCAGCGCCAGACAGGTGAACACTGAAGCTTTCTTT. Its translation is CASSARQVNTEAFF.